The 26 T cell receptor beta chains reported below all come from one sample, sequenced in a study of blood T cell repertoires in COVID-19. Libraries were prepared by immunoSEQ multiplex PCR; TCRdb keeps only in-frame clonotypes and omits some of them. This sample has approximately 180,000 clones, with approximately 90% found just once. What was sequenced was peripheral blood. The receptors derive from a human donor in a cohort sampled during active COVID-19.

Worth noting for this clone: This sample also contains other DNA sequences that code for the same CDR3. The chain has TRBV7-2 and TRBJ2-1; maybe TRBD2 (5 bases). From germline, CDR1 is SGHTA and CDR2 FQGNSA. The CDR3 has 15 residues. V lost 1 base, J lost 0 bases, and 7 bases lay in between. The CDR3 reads CASSLDRGSYNEQFF. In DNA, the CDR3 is TGTGCCAGCAGCTTAGACCGGGGCTCCTACAATGAGCAGTTCTTC. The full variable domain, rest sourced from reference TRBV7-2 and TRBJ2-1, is GAGVSQSPSNKVTEKGKDVELRCDPISGHTALYWYRQSLGQGLEFLIYFQGNSAPDKSGLPSDRFSAERTGGSVSTLTIQRTQQEDSAVYLCASSLDRGSYNEQFFGPGTRLTVL.

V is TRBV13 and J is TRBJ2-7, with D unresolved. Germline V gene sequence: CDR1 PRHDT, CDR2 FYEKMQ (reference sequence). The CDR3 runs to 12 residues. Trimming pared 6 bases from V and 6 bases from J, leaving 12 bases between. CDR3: CASSYRLGEQYF. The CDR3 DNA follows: TGTGCCAGCAGTTACCGACTCGGCGAGCAGTACTTC.

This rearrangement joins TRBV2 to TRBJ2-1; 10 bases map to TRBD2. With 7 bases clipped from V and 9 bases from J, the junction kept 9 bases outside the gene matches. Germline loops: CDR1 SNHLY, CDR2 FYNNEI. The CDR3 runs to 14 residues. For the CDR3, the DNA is TGTGCCAGCAACCTTAGCGGGGGGCGGGGTGAGCAGTTCTTC. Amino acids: CASNLSGGRGEQFF.

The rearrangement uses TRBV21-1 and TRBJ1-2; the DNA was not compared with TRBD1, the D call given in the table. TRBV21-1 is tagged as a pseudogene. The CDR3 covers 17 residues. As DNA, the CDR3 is TGTGCCAGCAGCAACCGGGACAGGGGGACGAGTTACTATGGCTACACCTTC. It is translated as CASSNRDRGTSYYGYTF.

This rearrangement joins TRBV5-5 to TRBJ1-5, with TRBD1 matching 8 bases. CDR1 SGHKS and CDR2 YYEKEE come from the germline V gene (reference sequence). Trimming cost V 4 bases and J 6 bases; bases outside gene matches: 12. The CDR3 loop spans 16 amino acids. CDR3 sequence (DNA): TGTGCCAGCAGCCTGGAAGACAGGGGATCGGGTCAGCCCCAGCATTTT. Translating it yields CASSLEDRGSGQPQHF. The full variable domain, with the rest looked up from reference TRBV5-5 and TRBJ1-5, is DAGVTQSPTHLIKTRGQQVTLRCSPISGHKSVSWYQQVLGQGPQFIFQYYEKEERGRGNFPDRFSARQFPNYSSELNVNALLLGDSALYLCASSLEDRGSGQPQHFGDGTRLSIL.

The CDR3 protein is CASSGASGGTDTQYF. CDR3 coding DNA: TGTGCCAGCAGCGGAGCTAGCGGGGGCACAGATACGCAGTATTTT. This chain connects TRBV7-2 to TRBJ2-3, with TRBD2 matching over 9 bases. The V and J ends lost 5 bases and 1 base, in that order; junction bases with no gene match: 4. The CDR3 length is 15 residues. The germline gives CDR1 SGHTA, CDR2 FQGNSA. Full variable domain (remainder filled in from reference TRBV7-2 and TRBJ2-3): GAGVSQSPSNKVTEKGKDVELRCDPISGHTALYWYRQSLGQGLEFLIYFQGNSAPDKSGLPSDRFSAERTGGSVSTLTIQRTQQEDSAVYLCASSGASGGTDTQYFGPGTRLTVL.

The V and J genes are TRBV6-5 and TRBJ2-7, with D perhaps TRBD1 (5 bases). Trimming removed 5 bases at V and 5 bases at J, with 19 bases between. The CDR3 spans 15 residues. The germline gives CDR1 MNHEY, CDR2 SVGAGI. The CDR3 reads CASSRWGLIGDEQYF. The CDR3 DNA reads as TGTGCCAGCAGTCGGTGGGGCCTAATTGGGGACGAGCAGTACTTC.

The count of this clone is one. The chain's CDR3 is CASSQDLSTQYF. Here the CDR3 DNA reads TGTGCCAGCAGCCAAGATCTCTCGACCCAGTACTTC. The gene calls are TRBV3-1 (or the pseudogene TRBV3-2) and TRBJ2-5; D ambiguous. The germline CDR1 and CDR2 sequences are LGHDT and YNNKEL (reference sequence). The CDR3 length is 12 residues. Trimming pared 0 bases from V and 7 bases from J, leaving 6 bases between.

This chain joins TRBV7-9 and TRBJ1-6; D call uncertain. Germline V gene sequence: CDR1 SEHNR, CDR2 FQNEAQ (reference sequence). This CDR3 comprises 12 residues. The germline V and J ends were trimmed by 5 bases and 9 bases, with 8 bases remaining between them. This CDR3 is CASSVYGSPLHF. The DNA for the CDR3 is TGTGCCAGCAGCGTATACGGTTCACCCCTCCACTTT.

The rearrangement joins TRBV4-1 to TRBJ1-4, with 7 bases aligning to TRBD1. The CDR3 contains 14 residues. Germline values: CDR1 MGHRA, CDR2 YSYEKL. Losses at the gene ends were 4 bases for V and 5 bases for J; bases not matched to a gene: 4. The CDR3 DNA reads TGCGCCAGCAGCCCTCCGGACAGGAATGAAAAACTGTTTTTT. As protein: CASSPPDRNEKLFF.

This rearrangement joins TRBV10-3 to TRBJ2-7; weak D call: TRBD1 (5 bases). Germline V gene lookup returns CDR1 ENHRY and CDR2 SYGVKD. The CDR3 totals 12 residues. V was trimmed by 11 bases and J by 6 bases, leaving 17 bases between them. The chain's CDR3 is CASSLLGVEQYF. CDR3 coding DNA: TGTGCCTCCAGTTTATTAGGGGTCGAGCAGTACTTC.

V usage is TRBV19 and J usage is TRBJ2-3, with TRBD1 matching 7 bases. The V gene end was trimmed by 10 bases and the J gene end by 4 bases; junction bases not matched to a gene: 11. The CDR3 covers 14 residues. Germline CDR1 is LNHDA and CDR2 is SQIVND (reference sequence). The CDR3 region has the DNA TGTGCCACCAGAGACAGGGTCGGCGCAGATACGCAGTATTTT. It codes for CATRDRVGADTQYF. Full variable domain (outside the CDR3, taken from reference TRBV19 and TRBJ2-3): DGGITQSPKYLFRKEGQNVTLSCEQNLNHDAMYWYRQDPGQGLRLIYYSQIVNDFQKGDIAEGYSVSREKKESFPLTVTSAQKNPTAFYLCATRDRVGADTQYFGPGTRLTVL.

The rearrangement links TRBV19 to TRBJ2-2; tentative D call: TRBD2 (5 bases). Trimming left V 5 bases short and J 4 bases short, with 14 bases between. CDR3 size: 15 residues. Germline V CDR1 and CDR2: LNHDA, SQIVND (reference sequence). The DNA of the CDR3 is TGTGCCAGTAGTCAAGTAAGCGGCCTCACCGGGGAGCTGTTTTTT. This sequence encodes CASSQVSGLTGELFF.

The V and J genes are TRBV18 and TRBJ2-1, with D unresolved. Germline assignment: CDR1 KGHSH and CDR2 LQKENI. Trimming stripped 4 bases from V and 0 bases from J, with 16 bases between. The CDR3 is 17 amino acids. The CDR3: CASSRLLGSSSYNEQFF. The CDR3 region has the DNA TGTGCCAGCTCACGTTTACTGGGCTCGAGCTCCTACAATGAGCAGTTCTTC. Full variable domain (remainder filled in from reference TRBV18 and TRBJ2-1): NAGVMQNPRHLVRRRGQEARLRCSPMKGHSHVYWYRQLPEEGLKFMVYLQKENIIDESGMPKERFSAEFPKEGPSILRIQQVVRGDSAAYFCASSRLLGSSSYNEQFFGPGTRLTVL.

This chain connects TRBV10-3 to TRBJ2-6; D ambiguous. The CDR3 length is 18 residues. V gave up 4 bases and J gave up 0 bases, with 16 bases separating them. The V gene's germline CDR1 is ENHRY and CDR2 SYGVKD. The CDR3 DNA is TGTGCCATCAGTGTCTCAGGTACAGCTCCCTCTGGGGCCAACGTCCTGACTTTC. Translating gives CAISVSGTAPSGANVLTF.

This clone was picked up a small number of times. CDR3 nucleotide sequence: TGTGCCAGCAGTGACTCGTTTGAGGGGGGCACAGATACGCAGTATTTT. Translation: CASSDSFEGGTDTQYF. The V call is TRBV6-4, the J call TRBJ2-3; D may be TRBD1 (6 bases). The CDR3 consists of 16 residues. Germline V gives CDR1 MRHNA, CDR2 SNTAGT. Trimming took off 0 bases at V and 1 base at J, with 11 bases between the two ends.

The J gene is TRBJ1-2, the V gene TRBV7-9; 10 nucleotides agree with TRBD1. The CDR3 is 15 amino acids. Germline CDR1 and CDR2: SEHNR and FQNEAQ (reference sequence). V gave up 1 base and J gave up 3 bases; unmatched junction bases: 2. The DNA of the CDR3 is TGTGCCAGCAGCTTAGGGACAGGGGGAGACTATGGCTACACCTTC. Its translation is CASSLGTGGDYGYTF.

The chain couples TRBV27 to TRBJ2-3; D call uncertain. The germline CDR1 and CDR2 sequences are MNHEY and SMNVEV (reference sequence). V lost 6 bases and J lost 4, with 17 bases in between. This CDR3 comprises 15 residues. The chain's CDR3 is CASSPTPVRADTQYF. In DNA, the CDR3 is TGTGCCAGCAGCCCGACCCCTGTCCGGGCAGATACGCAGTATTTT.

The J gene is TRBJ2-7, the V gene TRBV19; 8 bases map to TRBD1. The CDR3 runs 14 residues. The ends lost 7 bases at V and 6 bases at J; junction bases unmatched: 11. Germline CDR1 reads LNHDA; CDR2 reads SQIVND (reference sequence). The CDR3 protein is CASKVRQGAGEQYF. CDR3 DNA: TGTGCCAGTAAAGTACGGCAGGGGGCCGGCGAGCAGTACTTC.

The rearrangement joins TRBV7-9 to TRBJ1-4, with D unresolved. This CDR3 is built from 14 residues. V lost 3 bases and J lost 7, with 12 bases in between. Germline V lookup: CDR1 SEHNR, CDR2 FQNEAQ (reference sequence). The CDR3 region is CASSFAQFGEKLFF. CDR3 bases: TGTGCCAGCAGCTTCGCACAGTTTGGTGAAAAACTGTTTTTT.

This CDR3 reads CASSSGTGRKYEQYF. CDR3 nucleotides: TGTGCCAGCAGCTCCGGGACAGGGCGCAAGTACGAGCAGTACTTC. The chain combines TRBV28 with TRBJ2-7, with 9 bases lining up with TRBD1. CDR3 length equals 15 residues. J was trimmed by 4 bases and V by 6 bases; bases with no gene match: 10. In germline, CDR1 is MDHEN, CDR2 SYDVKM.

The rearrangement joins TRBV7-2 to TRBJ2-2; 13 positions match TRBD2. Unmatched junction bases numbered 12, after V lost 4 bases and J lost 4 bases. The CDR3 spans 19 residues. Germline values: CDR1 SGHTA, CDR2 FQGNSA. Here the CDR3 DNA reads TGTGCCAGCAGCTCTAGGGGGCAACTAGCGGGAGGGGGCACCGGGGAGCTGTTTTTT. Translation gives CASSSRGQLAGGGTGELFF.

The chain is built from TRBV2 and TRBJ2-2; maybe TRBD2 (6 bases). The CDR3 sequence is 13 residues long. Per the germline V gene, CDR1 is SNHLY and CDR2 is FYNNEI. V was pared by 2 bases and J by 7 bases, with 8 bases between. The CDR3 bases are TGTGCCAGCAGTGAATGGCGGGGCGGGGAGCTGTTTTTT. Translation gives CASSEWRGGELFF.

The CDR3 here is CASTLLTGSYEQYF. The CDR3 DNA follows: TGTGCCAGCACCTTACTGACAGGCAGCTACGAGCAGTACTTC. The rearrangement joins TRBV2 to TRBJ2-7; maybe TRBD1 (6 bases). The CDR3 sequence is 14 residues long. The germline CDR1 and CDR2 sequences are SNHLY and FYNNEI. The ends were cut back, 7 bases at V and 3 bases at J, with 16 bases in the middle.

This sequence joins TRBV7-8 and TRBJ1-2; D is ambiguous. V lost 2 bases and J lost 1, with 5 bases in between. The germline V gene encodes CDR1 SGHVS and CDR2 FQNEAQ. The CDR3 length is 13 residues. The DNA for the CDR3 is TGTGCCAGCAGCTTATCAGTTAACTATGGCTACACCTTC. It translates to CASSLSVNYGYTF.

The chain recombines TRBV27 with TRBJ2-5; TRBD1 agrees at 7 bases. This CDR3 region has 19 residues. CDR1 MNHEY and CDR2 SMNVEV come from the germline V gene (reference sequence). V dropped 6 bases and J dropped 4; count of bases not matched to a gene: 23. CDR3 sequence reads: CASRRTGAGLLARRETQYF. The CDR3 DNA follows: TGTGCCAGCAGGCGTACAGGGGCGGGTTTACTCGCAAGACGAGAGACCCAGTACTTC.